This TCR beta chain was profiled in a study of T cells in Graves' hyperthyroidism and ophthalmopathy. Study conclusions and caveats: In the blood, most expanded thyroid clonotypes above 0.001 appeared as well.

Amplification yielded TCR beta CDR3 regions, with RNA transcripts as the source. First-round RT-PCR targeting the TCR CDR3 was performed with the HTBI primer set. TCRdb itself ran the multiplex PCR reads through MiXCR, one entry per CDR3 protein. The table includes under 450,000 distinct CDR3 sequences, approximately 18% detected once. Diagnostic decisions used clinical symptoms, serum thyroxine and TRAb, thyroid ultrasound and orbital computed tomography. This clonotype was observed at least ten times. Its antigen is currently unknown. The CDR3 runs to 15 residues. V was trimmed by 4 bases and J by 5 bases, leaving 15 bases between them. Per germline, CDR1 SGHRS and CDR2 YFSETQ.

Sequencing used blood. The receptor was isolated from a woman aged 30 to 39 with Graves' hyperthyroidism that later progressed to Graves' ophthalmopathy. The gene calls are TRBV5-1 and TRBJ1-4; D uncertain. CDR3 coding DNA: TGCGCCAGCAGCGAAGATGGGCGAACGAATGAAAAACTGTTTTTT. Translating it yields CASSEDGRTNEKLFF.